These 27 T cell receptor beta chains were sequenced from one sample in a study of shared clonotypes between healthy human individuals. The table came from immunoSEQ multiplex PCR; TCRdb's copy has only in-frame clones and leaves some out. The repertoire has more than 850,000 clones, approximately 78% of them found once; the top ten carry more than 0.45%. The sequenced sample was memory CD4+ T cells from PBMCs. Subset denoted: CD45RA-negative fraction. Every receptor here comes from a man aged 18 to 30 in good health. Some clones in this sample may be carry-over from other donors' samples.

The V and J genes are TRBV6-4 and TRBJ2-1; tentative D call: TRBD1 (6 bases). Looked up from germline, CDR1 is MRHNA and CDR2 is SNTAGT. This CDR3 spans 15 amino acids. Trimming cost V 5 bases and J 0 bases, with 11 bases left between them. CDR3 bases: TGTGCCAGCAGTCCTGACAGGAGCTCCTACAATGAGCAGTTCTTC. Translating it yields CASSPDRSSYNEQFF.

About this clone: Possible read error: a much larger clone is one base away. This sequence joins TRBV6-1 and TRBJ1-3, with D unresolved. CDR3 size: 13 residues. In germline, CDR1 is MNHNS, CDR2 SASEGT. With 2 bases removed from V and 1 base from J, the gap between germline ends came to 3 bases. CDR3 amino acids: CASSEQSGNTIYF. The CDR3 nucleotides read TGTGCCAGCAGTGAACAGTCTGGAAACACCATATATTTT.

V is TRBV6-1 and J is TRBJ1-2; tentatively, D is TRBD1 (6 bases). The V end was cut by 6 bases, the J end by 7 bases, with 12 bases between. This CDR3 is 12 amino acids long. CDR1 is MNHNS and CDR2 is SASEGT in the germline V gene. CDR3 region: CASSPTGLGYTF. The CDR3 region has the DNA TGTGCCAGCAGCCCTACAGGGCTTGGCTACACCTTC.

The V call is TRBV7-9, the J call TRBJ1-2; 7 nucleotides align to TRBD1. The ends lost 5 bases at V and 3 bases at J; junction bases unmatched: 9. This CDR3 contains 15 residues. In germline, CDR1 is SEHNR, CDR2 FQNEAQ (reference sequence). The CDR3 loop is CASSPGTARDYGYTF. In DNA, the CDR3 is TGTGCCAGCAGCCCGGGGACAGCGAGGGACTATGGCTACACCTTC.

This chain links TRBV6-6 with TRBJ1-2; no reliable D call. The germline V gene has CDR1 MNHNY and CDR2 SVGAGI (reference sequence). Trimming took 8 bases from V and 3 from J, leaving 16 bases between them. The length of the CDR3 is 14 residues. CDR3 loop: CASQYPRTDYGYTF. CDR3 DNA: TGTGCCAGCCAGTATCCGAGGACGGACTATGGCTACACCTTC.

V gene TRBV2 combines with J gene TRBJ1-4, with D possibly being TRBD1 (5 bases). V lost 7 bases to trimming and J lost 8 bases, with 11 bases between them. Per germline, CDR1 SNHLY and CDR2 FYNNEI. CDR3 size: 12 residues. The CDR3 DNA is TGTGCCAGCACCACAGCAGGGGAAAAACTGTTTTTT. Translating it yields CASTTAGEKLFF.

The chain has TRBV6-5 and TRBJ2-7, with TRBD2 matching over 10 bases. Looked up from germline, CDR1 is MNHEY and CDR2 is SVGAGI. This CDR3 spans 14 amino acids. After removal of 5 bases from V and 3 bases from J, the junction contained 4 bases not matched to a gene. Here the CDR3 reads CASSRTSGYYEQYF. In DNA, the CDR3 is TGTGCCAGCAGTCGGACTAGCGGTTACTACGAGCAGTACTTC.

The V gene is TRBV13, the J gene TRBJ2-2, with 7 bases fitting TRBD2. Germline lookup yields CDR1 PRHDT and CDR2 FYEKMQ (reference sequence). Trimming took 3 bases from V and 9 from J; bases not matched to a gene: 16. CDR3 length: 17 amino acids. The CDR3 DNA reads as TGTGCCAGCAGCTTTTCACCGGGACTACGGGTCCTCAGGGAGCTGTTTTTT. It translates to CASSFSPGLRVLRELFF. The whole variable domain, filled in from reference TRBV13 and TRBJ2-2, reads AAGVIQSPRHLIKEKRETATLKCYPIPRHDTVYWYQQGPGQDPQFLISFYEKMQSDKGSIPDRFSAQQFSDYHSELNMSSLELGDSALYFCASSFSPGLRVLRELFFGEGSRLTVL.

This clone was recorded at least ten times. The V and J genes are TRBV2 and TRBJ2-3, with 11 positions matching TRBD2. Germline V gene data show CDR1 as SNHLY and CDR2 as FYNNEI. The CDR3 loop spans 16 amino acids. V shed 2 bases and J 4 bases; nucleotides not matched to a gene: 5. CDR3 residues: CASSERLAGSADTQYF. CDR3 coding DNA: TGTGCCAGCAGTGAACGACTAGCGGGGTCGGCAGATACGCAGTATTTT.

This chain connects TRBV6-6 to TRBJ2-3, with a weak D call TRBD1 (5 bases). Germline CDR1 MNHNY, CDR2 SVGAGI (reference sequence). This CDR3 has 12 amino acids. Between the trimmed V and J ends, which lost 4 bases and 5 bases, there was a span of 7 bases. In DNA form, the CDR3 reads TGTGCCAGCAGTTTAACAGGAGATACGCAGTATTTT. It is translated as CASSLTGDTQYF.

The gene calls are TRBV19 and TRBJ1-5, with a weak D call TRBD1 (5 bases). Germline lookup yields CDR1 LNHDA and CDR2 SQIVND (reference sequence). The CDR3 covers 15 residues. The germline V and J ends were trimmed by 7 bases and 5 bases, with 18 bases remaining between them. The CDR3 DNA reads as TGTGCCAGTAACCAGTATGGGGGGTACTATCAGCCCCAGCATTTT. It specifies CASNQYGGYYQPQHF.

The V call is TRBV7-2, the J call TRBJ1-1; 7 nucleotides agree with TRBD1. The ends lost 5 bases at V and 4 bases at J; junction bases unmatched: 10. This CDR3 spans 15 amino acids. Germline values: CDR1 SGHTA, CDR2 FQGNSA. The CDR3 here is CASSVDRAPATEAFF. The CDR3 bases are TGTGCCAGCAGCGTAGACAGGGCTCCGGCCACTGAAGCTTTCTTT.

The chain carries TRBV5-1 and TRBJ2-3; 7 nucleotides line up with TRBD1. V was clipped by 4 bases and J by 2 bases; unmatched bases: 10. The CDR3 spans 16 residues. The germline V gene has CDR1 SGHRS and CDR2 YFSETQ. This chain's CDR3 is CASSTGQLGDTDTQYF. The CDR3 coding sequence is TGCGCCAGCAGCACGGGACAGCTTGGGGACACAGATACGCAGTATTTT.

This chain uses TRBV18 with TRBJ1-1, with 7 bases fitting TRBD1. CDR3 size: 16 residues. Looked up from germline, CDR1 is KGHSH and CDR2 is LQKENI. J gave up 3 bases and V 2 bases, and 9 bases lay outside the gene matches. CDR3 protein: CASSPGRGRRDTEAFF. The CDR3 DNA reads TGTGCCAGCTCACCAGGCAGGGGGAGAAGGGACACTGAAGCTTTCTTT. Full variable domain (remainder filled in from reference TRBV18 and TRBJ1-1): NAGVMQNPRHLVRRRGQEARLRCSPMKGHSHVYWYRQLPEEGLKFMVYLQKENIIDESGMPKERFSAEFPKEGPSILRIQQVVRGDSAAYFCASSPGRGRRDTEAFFGQGTRLTVV.

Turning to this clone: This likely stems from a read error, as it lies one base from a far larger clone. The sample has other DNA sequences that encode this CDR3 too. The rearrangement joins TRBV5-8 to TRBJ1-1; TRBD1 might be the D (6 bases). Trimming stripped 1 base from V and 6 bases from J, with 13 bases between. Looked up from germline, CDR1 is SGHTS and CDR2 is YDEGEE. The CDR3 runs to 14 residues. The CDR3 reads CASSLLGQGAEAFF. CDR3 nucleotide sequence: TGTGCCAGCAGCTTGTTGGGACAAGGGGCTGAAGCTTTCTTT.

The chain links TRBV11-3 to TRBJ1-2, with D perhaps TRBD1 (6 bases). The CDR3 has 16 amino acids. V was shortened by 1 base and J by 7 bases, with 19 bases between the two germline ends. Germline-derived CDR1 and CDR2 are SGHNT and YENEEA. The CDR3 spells CASSLVAGEEKGGYTF. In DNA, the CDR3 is TGTGCCAGCAGCTTAGTGGCAGGGGAAGAAAAGGGTGGCTACACCTTC.

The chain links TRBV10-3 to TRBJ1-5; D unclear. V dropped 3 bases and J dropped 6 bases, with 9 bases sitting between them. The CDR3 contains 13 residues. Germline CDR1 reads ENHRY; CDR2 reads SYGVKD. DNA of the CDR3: TGTGCCATCAGTGACCGTGACGGTCAGCCCCAGCATTTT. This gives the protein CAISDRDGQPQHF.

CDR3 region: CASSSEGINEKLFF. The CDR3 nucleotides read TGTGCCAGCAGCAGTGAGGGGATTAATGAAAAACTGTTTTTT. The gene calls are TRBV6-1 and TRBJ1-4; TRBD1 might be the D (5 bases). V was shortened by 6 bases and J by 4 bases, with 12 bases between the two germline ends. Germline assignment: CDR1 MNHNS and CDR2 SASEGT. The CDR3 totals 14 residues.

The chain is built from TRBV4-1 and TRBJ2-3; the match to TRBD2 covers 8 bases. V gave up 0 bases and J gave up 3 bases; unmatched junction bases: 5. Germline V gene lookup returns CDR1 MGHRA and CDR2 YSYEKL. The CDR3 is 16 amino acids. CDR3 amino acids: CASSQEGPSGTDTQYF. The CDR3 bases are TGCGCCAGCAGCCAAGAGGGGCCTAGCGGGACAGATACGCAGTATTTT.

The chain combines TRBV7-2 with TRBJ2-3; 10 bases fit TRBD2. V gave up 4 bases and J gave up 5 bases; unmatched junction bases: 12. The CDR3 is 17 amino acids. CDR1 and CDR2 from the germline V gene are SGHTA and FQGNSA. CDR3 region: CASSSSGGSGRLDTQYF. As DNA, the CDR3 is TGTGCCAGCAGCTCCTCCGGGGGTAGCGGGAGGTTAGATACGCAGTATTTT.

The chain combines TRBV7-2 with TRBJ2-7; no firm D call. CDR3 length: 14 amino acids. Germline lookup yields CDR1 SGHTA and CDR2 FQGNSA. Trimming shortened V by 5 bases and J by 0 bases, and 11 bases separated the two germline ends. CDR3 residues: CASSPWTGSYEQYF. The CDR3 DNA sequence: TGTGCCAGCAGCCCATGGACGGGCTCCTACGAGCAGTACTTC.

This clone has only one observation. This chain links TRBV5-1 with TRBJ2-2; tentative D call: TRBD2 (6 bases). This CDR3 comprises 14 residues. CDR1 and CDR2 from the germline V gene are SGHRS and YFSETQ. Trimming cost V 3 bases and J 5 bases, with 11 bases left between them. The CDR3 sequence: CASSSPGGTGELFF. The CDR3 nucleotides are TGCGCCAGCAGCTCTCCTGGGGGGACCGGGGAGCTGTTTTTT.

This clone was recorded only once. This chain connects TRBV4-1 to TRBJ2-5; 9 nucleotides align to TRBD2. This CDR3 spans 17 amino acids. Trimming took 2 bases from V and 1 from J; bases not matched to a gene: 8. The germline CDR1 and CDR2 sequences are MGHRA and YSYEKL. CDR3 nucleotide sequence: TGCGCCAGCAGCCAATACCCCCCTAGCGGGACCCAAGAGACCCAGTACTTC. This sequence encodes CASSQYPPSGTQETQYF.

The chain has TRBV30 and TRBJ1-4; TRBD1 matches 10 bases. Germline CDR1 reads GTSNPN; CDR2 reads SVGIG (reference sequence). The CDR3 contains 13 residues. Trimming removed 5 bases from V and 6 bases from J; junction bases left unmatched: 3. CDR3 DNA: TGTGCCTGGGACAGGGGGCAAGATGAAAAACTGTTTTTT. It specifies CAWDRGQDEKLFF.

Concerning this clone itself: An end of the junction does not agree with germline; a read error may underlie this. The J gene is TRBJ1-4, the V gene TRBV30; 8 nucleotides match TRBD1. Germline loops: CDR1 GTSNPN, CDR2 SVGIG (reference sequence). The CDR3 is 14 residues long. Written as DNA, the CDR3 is TGTGCCTGGAGTCGAGGACAGGGAGGCGAAACACTGTTTTTT. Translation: CAWSRGQGGETLFF. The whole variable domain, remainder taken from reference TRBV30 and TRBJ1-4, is SQTIHQWPATLVQPVGSPLSLECTVEGTSNPNLYWYRQAAGRGLQLLFYSVGIGQISSEVPQNLSASRPQDRQFILSSKKLLLSDSGFYLCAWSRGQGGETLFFGSGTQLSVL.

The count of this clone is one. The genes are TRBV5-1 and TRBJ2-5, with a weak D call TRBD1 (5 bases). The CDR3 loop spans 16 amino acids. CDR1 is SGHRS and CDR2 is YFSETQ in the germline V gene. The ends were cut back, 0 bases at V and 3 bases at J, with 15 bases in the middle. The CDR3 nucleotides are TGCGCCAGCAGCTTGGAGGACGGTGGCAGGGAAGAGACCCAGTACTTC. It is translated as CASSLEDGGREETQYF.

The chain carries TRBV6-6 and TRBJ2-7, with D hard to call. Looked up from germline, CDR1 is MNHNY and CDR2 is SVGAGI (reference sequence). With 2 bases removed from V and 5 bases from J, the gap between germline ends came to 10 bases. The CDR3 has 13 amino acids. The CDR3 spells CASSYLKGNEQYF. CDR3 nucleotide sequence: TGTGCCAGCAGTTACCTAAAGGGTAACGAGCAGTACTTC.